Given below is one T cell receptor beta chain in context. Germline V gene data show CDR1 as KGHDR and CDR2 as SFDVKD. V lost 4 bases to trimming and J lost 7 bases, with 15 bases between them. The CDR3 spans 14 residues. This entry comes from a study of control samples from healthy donors and cancer patients. The protocol was immunoSEQ multiplex PCR, while the TCRdb copy is restricted to in-frame clones and leaves out a portion. The sample carries approximately 160,000 clones, approximately 92% recorded once. The sample was blood. This receptor was obtained from a woman aged 55 to 70 in good health. This rearrangement joins TRBV24-1 to TRBJ1-2; possibly TRBD1 for D (5 bases). This CDR3 is CATSDSTQVGGYTF. The DNA for the CDR3 is TGTGCCACCAGTGACTCCACACAGGTCGGTGGCTACACCTTC.